A selection of T cell receptor beta chains follows, all from one sample in a study of T cell responses to AZD1222 COVID-19 vaccine. Generated by immunoSEQ multiplex PCR, the TCRdb table keeps only in-frame clones and is missing some. Among some 120,000 clones listed, roughly 90% were seen once. The source was peripheral blood, collected on day 0 of AZD1222 vaccination. Receptors were obtained from an adult in good health. Both conserved end residues are trimmed from each CDR3.

>11|TRBV2|TRBJ2-1
ASSDQRWNEQF
>11|TRBV6-5|TRBJ1-5
ASRGGSNQPQH
>14|TRBV18|TRBJ2-7
ASSPQPGGVSYEQY
>15|TRBV29-1|TRBJ1-1
SATGPGTGGLNTEAF
>12|TRBV3-1/TRBV3-2|TRBJ2-2
ASSPSEATGELF
>11|TRBV7-3|TRBJ2-5
ASSFGPDATQY
>12|TRBV15|TRBJ1-1
ATSRTQGYTEAF
>12|TRBV4-1|TRBJ1-2
ASRPQGPASGYT
>13|TRBV19|TRBJ1-3
ASSPGTGHGNTIY
>12|TRBV4-3|TRBJ2-7
ASSQDQTGREQY
>13|TRBV21-1|TRBJ2-7
ASSKFRTGCAEQY
>12|TRBV27|TRBJ1-2
ASSTRGTYYGYT
>11|TRBV28|TRBJ1-2
ASSLNRNYGYT
>17|TRBV7-6|TRBJ2-7
ASSLGGGGWDSITYEQY
>9|TRBV20-1|TRBJ1-1
SARLGVEAF
>12|TRBV13|TRBJ1-6
ASSWGRDISPLH
>16|TRBV28|TRBJ2-3
ASSLGGRVSFVTDTQY
>12|TRBV7-9|TRBJ1-2
ASSPRGGGNGYT
>12|TRBV3-1/TRBV3-2|TRBJ2-1
ASSPWSADNEQF
>13|TRBV3-1/TRBV3-2|TRBJ1-1
ASSRTTGVAGLAF
>18|TRBV6-4|TRBJ2-3
ASSVLPGRAKRERTDTQY
>13|TRBV3-1/TRBV3-2|TRBJ2-5
ASSLGPGSWETQY
>13|TRBV6-5|TRBJ1-3
ASSQIRSSGNTIY
>12|TRBV3-1/TRBV3-2|TRBJ2-3
ASSQSYSTDTQY
>12|TRBV6-5|TRBJ1-1
ASSPGTGTTEAF
>12|TRBV6-1|TRBJ1-2
ASSRGQDSYGYT
>13|TRBV4-2|TRBJ1-2
ASTPVATGRNGYT
>13|TRBV21-1|TRBJ1-2
ASSKWRQGSYGYT
>11|TRBV7-3|TRBJ2-5
ASSLGQQETQY
>14|TRBV5-1|TRBJ2-1
ASSLSASGAVGEQF
>15|TRBV7-6|TRBJ2-7
ASSLATAPSGSYEQY
>12|TRBV18|TRBJ1-5
ASSPGTGDQPQH
>10|TRBV7-9|TRBJ1-6
ASSYNNSPLH
>13|TRBV7-6|TRBJ2-3
ASSSYTQSTDTQY
>14|TRBV19|TRBJ2-1
ASRPRSGSSYNEQF
>13|TRBV3-1/TRBV3-2|TRBJ2-7
ASSQATGGYYEQY
>11|TRBV10-3|TRBJ2-5
AIRGTAEETQY
>13|TRBV2|TRBJ1-5
ASSVDPRVFQPQH
>13|TRBV28|TRBJ1-5
ASSSSDRGQRPQH
>13|TRBV5-6|TRBJ2-2
ASSRSTGRTGELF
>15|TRBV24-1|TRBJ2-1
ATSDLGGPPLYNEQF
>13|TRBV6-1|TRBJ1-2
ASSEVIGTDYGYT
>12|TRBV5-1|TRBJ1-1
ASSNSRGNTEAF
>10|TRBV2|TRBJ1-1
ASSIKVTEAF
>13|TRBV5-6|TRBJ1-4
ASSLQGNTNEKLF
>11|TRBV5-8|TRBJ2-7
ASSLVGRGEQY
>11|TRBV5-1|TRBJ1-5
ASSLKGDQPQH
>7|TRBV23-1|TRBJ2-7
ASSREQY
>12|TRBV20-1|TRBJ1-5
SASGGQGHQPQH
>12|TRBV6-1|TRBJ1-5
ASSEAGGGQPQH
>13|TRBV19|TRBJ2-2
ASSWGGSYTGELF
>13|TRBV6-5|TRBJ1-4
ASSPWRDLGEKLF